What follows are 6 T cell receptor beta chains derived from one specimen sequenced in a study of human CD8 memory T cell subsets. The authors made TCR beta libraries using UMI-labeled 5' RACE. After re-calling the 5' RACE reads, TCRdb lists one entry per CDR3 protein, DNA absent. Here the sample table reports some 9,300 distinct CDR3 sequences. Sequenced input: CD8+ stem-like memory T cells (TSCM and TCM) sorted from PBMCs. Specified subset: stem-like memory CD8 T cells (TSTEM), CCR7+ PD-1- TIGIT-. All receptors derive from a human donor in good health.

The chain links TRBV12-3 or TRBV12-4 to TRBJ2-1. The CDR3 is made up of 15 amino acids. The CDR3 protein is CASRPTDSNYNEQFF.

V is TRBV12-3 or TRBV12-4 and J is TRBJ1-1; TCRdb selects TRBD1, and the lack of DNA leaves this call unchecked. This CDR3 is built from 13 residues. CDR3 region: CASSWTGNTEAFF.

The V call is TRBV20-1, the J call TRBJ2-7; the D call from TCRdb, TRBD1, cannot be confirmed without DNA. The germline gives CDR1 DFQATT, CDR2 SNEGSKA (reference sequence). The CDR3 length is 15 residues. This CDR3 is CSATRLMGAGYEQYF.

The gene calls are TRBV7-9 and TRBJ2-5; the D gene TCRdb calls, TRBD1, cannot be checked with no DNA. Germline assignment: CDR1 SEHNR and CDR2 FQNEAQ (reference sequence). The CDR3 length is 16 residues. CDR3 protein: CASSSPVDRDWETQYF.

The chain is built from TRBV6-2 or TRBV6-3 and TRBJ2-1; the TRBD1 assignment by TCRdb is unverifiable without DNA. Germline V gene lookup returns CDR1 MNHEY and CDR2 SVGEGT. The CDR3 length is 15 residues. The CDR3 here is CASSFEGTVVNEQFF.

This CDR3 is CASSKVSQLGGSGEQFF. The rearrangement links TRBV21-1 to TRBJ2-1; no DNA is available, so the TRBD2 call from TCRdb remains unchecked. TRBV21-1 is deemed a pseudogene. This CDR3 region has 17 residues.